This T cell receptor (beta chain) appears in the sequencing data of a study of blood T cell repertoires in COVID-19. Background on the study: Researchers got acute and convalescent COVID-19 samples from the United States, Italy and Spain. Sources were T cells, B-cell-depleted T cells, or PBMCs; the material itself was cDNA or gDNA.

The length of the CDR3 is 16 residues. V gave up 4 bases and J gave up 3 bases; unmatched junction bases: 9. The germline V gene encodes CDR1 SGHRS and CDR2 YFSETQ. In the authors' methods: Reference gene primer amplification yielded estimated nucleated cell counts. This table comes from immunoSEQ multiplex PCR, and its TCRdb copy is limited to in-frame clones, with some not included. V, J and clone size reflect that table, while D and trimming were determined from the DNA. The repertoire includes about 55,000 clones, approximately 90% of them detected once, and approximately 6.2% sits in the top ten.

This sequence originates from a middle-aged man with acute or convalescent COVID-19. This chain joins TRBV5-1 and TRBJ1-2; TRBD1 aligns across 10 bases. Sequenced material: peripheral blood. The CDR3 sequence is CASSLRWDRGDYGYTF. For the CDR3, the DNA is TGCGCCAGCAGCCTCCGATGGGACAGGGGAGACTATGGCTACACCTTC.